This section outlines one T cell receptor beta chain sequence together with its context. Its specificity is unknown. The record originates from a study of vaccination and CD4 T cells after COVID-19. About the study: Each participant was administered two doses of a vaccine, which was either BNT162b2 or mRNA-1273. Sampling that followed vaccination took place a median roughly 69 days after dose two, within a range of 14 to 241. Study results and limitations: Although the median of SARS-CoV-2-reactive clonotypes rose from around 20 to 38, the change was not significant. Vaccine-specific clones in convalescent patients were spike mono-reactive in 304 of 307 cases.

TCRdb called the PCR reads again in MiXCR, with one record for every CDR3 protein. Seen here are around 31,000 distinct CDR3 sequences, almost 50% observed once, and the top ten hold about 6%. Germline CDR1 is LNHDA and CDR2 is SQIVND (reference sequence). The CDR3 spans 13 residues. J was trimmed by 3 bases and V by 9 bases; bases with no gene match: 2. Time point given: late sampling 161 to 241 days after vaccination in a few convalescent patients. The sequence derives from a human donor who had recovered from COVID-19. Sequenced material: CD4+ T cells from blood, taken about 7 months after SARS-CoV-2 vaccination. The chain links TRBV19 to TRBJ1-3; TRBD1 matches 10 bases. CDR3 sequence (DNA): TGTGCCAGCGGACAGGGGGATGGAAACACCATATATTTT. Translated: CASGQGDGNTIYF.